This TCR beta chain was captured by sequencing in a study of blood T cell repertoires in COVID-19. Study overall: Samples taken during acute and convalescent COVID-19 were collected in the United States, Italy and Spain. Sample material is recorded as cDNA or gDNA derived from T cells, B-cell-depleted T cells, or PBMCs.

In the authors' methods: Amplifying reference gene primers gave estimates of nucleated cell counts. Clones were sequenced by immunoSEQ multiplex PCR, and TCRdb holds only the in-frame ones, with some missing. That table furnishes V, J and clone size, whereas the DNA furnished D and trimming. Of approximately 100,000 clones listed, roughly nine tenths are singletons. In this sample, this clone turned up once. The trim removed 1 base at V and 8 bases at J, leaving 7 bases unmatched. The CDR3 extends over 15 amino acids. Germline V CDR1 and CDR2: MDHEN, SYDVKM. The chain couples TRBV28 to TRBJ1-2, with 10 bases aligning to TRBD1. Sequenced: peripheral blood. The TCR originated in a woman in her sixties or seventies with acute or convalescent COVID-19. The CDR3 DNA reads TGTGCCAGCAGTTTATTGGGACAGGGGCCCCGAGGCTACACCTTC. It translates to CASSLLGQGPRGYTF.